A single TCR beta chain is shown here with its context. The antigen remains undetermined. This sample is drawn from a study of cytomegalovirus exposure and HLA in healthy donors. Produced via immunoSEQ multiplex PCR; TCRdb's table is partial and in-frame only. The table includes under 150,000 clones, around 87% detected once. From the roughly 120-subject validation cohort, which was separate from the roughly 630-subject first cohort, the donors were drawn. V dropped 4 bases and J dropped 5 bases, with 8 bases sitting between them. This CDR3 is 12 amino acids long. Looked up from germline, CDR1 is LNHNV and CDR2 is YYDKDF (reference sequence). Points from the study as a whole: In vitro testing confirmed a few CMV-associated chains as specific for CMV antigens. The finding came from a later analysis; first-cohort TCR clusters tended to co-occur in the approximately 120 validation repertoires.

The clonotype was recovered from a man aged 18 to 29 in good health and CMV-seropositive. Sequencing used PBMCs. The rearrangement uses TRBV15 and TRBJ1-2, with D possibly TRBD1 on 5 matching bases. The CDR3, as DNA: TGTGCCACCAGCACCTCAGGGTATGGCTACACCTTC. Its protein is CATSTSGYGYTF.